These 10 T cell receptor beta chains were sequenced from one sample in a study of T cells in Graves' hyperthyroidism and ophthalmopathy. Amplification of TCR beta CDR3 regions used RNA as the template. In the first-round RT-PCR of the TCR CDR3, the HTBI primer set was used. TCRdb redid the calling of the multiplex PCR reads with MiXCR, one entry per CDR3 protein. The table lists approximately 58,000 distinct CDR3 sequences, 49% of them singletons. The sequenced sample was blood. The receptors were sampled from a woman in her twenties or thirties with Graves' ophthalmopathy.

The chain couples TRBV7-2 to TRBJ1-5, with D possibly TRBD1 on 5 matching bases. V gave up 1 base and J gave up 3 bases, with 10 bases separating them. CDR3 length: 15 residues. The germline gives CDR1 SGHTA, CDR2 FQGNSA. This chain's CDR3 is CASSLVSGNNQPQHF. The CDR3 bases are TGTGCCAGCAGCTTAGTTTCAGGGAACAATCAGCCCCAGCATTTT.

This clonotype appeared many times. The chain recombines TRBV28 with TRBJ1-1, with D perhaps TRBD1 (5 bases). Germline loops: CDR1 MDHEN, CDR2 SYDVKM. This CDR3 has 15 amino acids. Trimming pared 6 bases from V and 4 bases from J, leaving 18 bases between. CDR3 sequence: CASSTGRGGGTEAFF. The CDR3 DNA is TGTGCCAGCAGCACAGGCCGGGGCGGCGGCACTGAAGCTTTCTTT.

This clonotype has just a few counts. The V and J genes are TRBV28 and TRBJ1-2, with a tentative D call TRBD1 (5 bases). The V gene's germline CDR1 is MDHEN and CDR2 SYDVKM. The CDR3 is made up of 16 amino acids. Trimming removed 4 bases at V and 4 bases at J, with 19 bases between. CDR3 sequence (DNA): TGTGCCAGCAGTTCCCGCGGGGCAGCGCGCCCCTATGGCTACACCTTC. It is translated as CASSSRGAARPYGYTF.

This clonotype has only a few counts. CDR3 protein: CASSPGPTLGAFF. CDR3 sequence (DNA): TGTGCCAGCAGTCCCGGGCCGACCCTTGGGGCTTTCTTT. This chain links TRBV27 with TRBJ1-1, with unresolved D. In germline, CDR1 is MNHEY, CDR2 SMNVEV (reference sequence). V was cut by 5 bases and J by 11 bases, with 18 bases left in between. CDR3 length equals 13 residues.

The rearrangement uses TRBV5-1 and TRBJ2-2; D gene ambiguous. V lost 1 base and J 9 bases, leaving 7 bases between the germline ends. The CDR3 consists of 12 residues. CDR1 and CDR2 (germline): SGHRS, YFSETQ. Here the CDR3 reads CASSLLARELFF. The CDR3 DNA reads as TGCGCCAGCAGCTTGCTTGCAAGGGAGCTGTTTTTT.

The V and J genes are TRBV12-3 or TRBV12-4 and TRBJ1-6; no clear D gene. Between the trimmed V and J ends, which lost 1 base and 6 bases, there was a span of 7 bases. The CDR3 is 14 amino acids. CDR3 DNA sequence: TGTGCCAGCAGTTTAGGGACCGGTAATTCACCCCTCCACTTT. Protein: CASSLGTGNSPLHF.

The sample holds many counts of this clonotype. The gene calls are TRBV28 and TRBJ2-3; 8 bases align to TRBD1. CDR1 and CDR2 (germline): MDHEN, SYDVKM. After removal of 3 bases from V and 3 bases from J, the junction contained 2 bases not matched to a gene. The CDR3 spans 14 residues. This CDR3 reads CASSFGTGTDTQYF. CDR3 nucleotides: TGTGCCAGCAGTTTCGGGACAGGAACAGATACGCAGTATTTT. The full variable domain, its missing parts supplied by reference TRBV28 and TRBJ2-3, is DVKVTQSSRYLVKRTGEKVFLECVQDMDHENMFWYRQDPGLGLRLIYFSYDVKMKEKGDIPEGYSVSREKKERFSLILESASTNQTSMYLCASSFGTGTDTQYFGPGTRLTVL.

The gene calls are TRBV29-1 and TRBJ2-2; 9 bases match TRBD1. Germline lookup yields CDR1 SQVTM and CDR2 ANQGSEA. Trimming cost V 4 bases and J 5 bases; bases outside gene matches: 5. The CDR3 has 14 residues. The CDR3 sequence: CSVGWTGVTGELFF. CDR3 bases: TGCAGCGTTGGATGGACAGGGGTAACCGGGGAGCTGTTTTTT.

This clonotype appeared many times. The V and J genes are TRBV7-3 and TRBJ2-3, with D perhaps TRBD2 (6 bases). Trimming left V 5 bases short and J 4 bases short, with 16 bases between. Germline CDR1 and CDR2: SGHTA and FQGTGA. The length of the CDR3 is 15 residues. The CDR3 reads CASSRGSDWADTQYF. The CDR3, as DNA: TGTGCCAGCAGCCGGGGGAGTGACTGGGCAGATACGCAGTATTTT.

V gene TRBV27 combines with J gene TRBJ1-6; D call uncertain. The CDR3 is 15 residues long. CDR1 MNHEY and CDR2 SMNVEV come from the germline V gene (reference sequence). Trimming removed 4 bases from V and 4 bases from J, with 11 bases in between. The CDR3 sequence is CASSSHKVYNSPLHF. CDR3 DNA: TGTGCCAGCAGTTCCCATAAGGTATATAATTCACCCCTCCACTTT.